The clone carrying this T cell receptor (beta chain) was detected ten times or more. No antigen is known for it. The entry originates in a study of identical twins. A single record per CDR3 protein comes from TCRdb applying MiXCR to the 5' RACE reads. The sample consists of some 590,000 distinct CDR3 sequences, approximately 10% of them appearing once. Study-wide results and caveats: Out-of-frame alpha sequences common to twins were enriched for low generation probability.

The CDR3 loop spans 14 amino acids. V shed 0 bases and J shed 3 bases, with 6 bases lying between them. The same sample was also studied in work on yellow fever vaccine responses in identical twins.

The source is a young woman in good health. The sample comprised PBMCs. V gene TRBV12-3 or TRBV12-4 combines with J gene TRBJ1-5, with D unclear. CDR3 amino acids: CASSLASFNQPQHF. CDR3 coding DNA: TGTGCCAGCAGTTTAGCGAGTTTCAATCAGCCCCAGCATTTT.